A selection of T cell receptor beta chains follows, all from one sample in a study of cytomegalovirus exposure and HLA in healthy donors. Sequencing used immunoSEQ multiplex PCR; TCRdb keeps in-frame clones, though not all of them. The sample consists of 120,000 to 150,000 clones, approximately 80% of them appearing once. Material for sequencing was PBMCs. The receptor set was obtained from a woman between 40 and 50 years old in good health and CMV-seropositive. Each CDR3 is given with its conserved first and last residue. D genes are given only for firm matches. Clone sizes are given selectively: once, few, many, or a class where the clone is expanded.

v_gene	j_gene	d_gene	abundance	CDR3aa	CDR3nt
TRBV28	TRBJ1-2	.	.	CASSLPLSTVINYGYTF	TGTGCCAGCAGTTTACCCCTTAGTACAGTAATTAACTATGGCTACACCTTC
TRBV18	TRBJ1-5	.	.	CASSPVQGLSNQPQHF	TGTGCCAGCTCACCAGTGCAGGGACTGAGCAATCAGCCCCAGCATTTT
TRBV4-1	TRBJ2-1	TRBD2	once	CASSQPTGLAGVDEQFF	TGCGCCAGCAGCCAACCGACCGGACTAGCGGGGGTTGATGAGCAGTTCTTC
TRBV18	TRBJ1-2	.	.	CASSSGHSANYGYTF	TGTGCCAGCTCATCGGGACACTCAGCTAACTATGGCTACACCTTC
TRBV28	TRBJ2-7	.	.	CASAIADRYEQYF	TGTGCCAGCGCTATAGCGGATCGCTACGAGCAGTACTTC
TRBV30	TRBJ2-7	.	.	CAWSVPGQGGDEQYF	TGTGCCTGGAGTGTTCCCGGACAGGGAGGGGACGAGCAGTACTTC
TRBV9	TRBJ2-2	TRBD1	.	CASSVTLGTGTGELFF	TGTGCCAGCAGCGTAACTCTCGGGACAGGGACCGGGGAGCTGTTTTTT
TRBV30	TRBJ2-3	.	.	CAWSRSARAPGRQYF	TGTGCCTGGAGTAGATCCGCCAGGGCACCGGGCAGGCAGTATTTT
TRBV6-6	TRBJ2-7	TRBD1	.	CASSPLDRGPSYEQYF	TGTGCCAGCAGCCCTCTCGACAGGGGGCCCTCCTACGAGCAGTACTTC
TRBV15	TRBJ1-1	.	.	CATLRAGNTEAFF	TGTGCCACCCTCCGAGCAGGAAACACTGAAGCTTTCTTT
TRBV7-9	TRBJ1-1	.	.	CASSFFPPEAGDKGAFF	TGTGCCAGCAGCTTTTTTCCCCCCGAGGCGGGGGATAAGGGAGCTTTCTTT
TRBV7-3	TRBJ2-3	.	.	CASSLTGTGTPNTDTQYF	TGTGCCAGCAGCTTAACGGGGACCGGGACACCAAACACAGATACGCAGTATTTT
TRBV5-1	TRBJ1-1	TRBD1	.	CASSLGQGAYSTEAFF	TGCGCCAGCAGCTTAGGACAGGGGGCATATAGCACTGAAGCTTTCTTT
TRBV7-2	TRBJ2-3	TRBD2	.	CASSFSSGRTGGNTQYF	TGTGCCAGCAGCTTCTCTAGCGGGCGAACGGGCGGAAATACGCAGTATTTT
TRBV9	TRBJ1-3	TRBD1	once	CASSHEGASGNTIYF	TGTGCCAGCAGCCATGAGGGGGCGAGTGGAAACACCATATATTTT
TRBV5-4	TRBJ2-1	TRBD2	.	CASRPGLAGGEQFF	TGTGCCAGCAGACCGGGACTAGCGGGGGGTGAGCAGTTCTTC
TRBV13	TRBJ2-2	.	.	CASSGTGTLIAGELFF	TGTGCCAGCAGCGGTACAGGGACCTTGATCGCCGGGGAGCTGTTTTTT
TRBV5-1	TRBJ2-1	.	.	CASSLAQGWYNEQFF	TGCGCCAGCAGCTTGGCGCAGGGTTGGTACAATGAGCAGTTCTTC
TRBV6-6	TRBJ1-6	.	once	CASSPLAGSGSPLHF	TGTGCCAGCAGCCCTCTTGCGGGAAGCGGTTCACCCCTCCACTTT
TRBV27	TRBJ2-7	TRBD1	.	CASSPRGQYEQYF	TGTGCCAGCAGCCCCCGGGGACAGTACGAGCAGTACTTC
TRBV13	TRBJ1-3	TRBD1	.	CASSSGTAGNTIYF	TGTGCCAGCAGCTCCGGGACAGCTGGAAACACCATATATTTT
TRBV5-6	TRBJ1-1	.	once	CASSLARGLNTEAFF	TGTGCCAGCAGCTTGGCCAGGGGATTGAACACTGAAGCTTTCTTT
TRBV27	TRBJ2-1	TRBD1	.	CASSPWGQGEDEQFF	TGTGCCAGCAGTCCTTGGGGACAGGGAGAGGATGAGCAGTTCTTC
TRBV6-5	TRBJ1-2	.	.	CASSREASTGYTF	TGTGCCAGCAGTAGAGAAGCGTCGACTGGCTACACCTTC